This TCR beta chain was documented in a study of CD8 T cells in Susac syndrome (dated by TCRdb to about 2019). Study-wide context: The study used repertoire sequencing to test whether antigen drove CD8+ T cell activation and differentiation in Susac syndrome. Overall study outcomes, separate from this receptor: The number of individuals in the TCR sequencing and HLA analysis was recognized as being relatively small.

RNA was extracted with the RNeasy kit and 0.5 to 1 ug was reverse transcribed using random hexamers. TCR beta CDR3 regions were amplified with the immunoSEQ multiplex PCR assay covering 54 Vbeta and 13 Jbeta segments. Bias from PCR amplification was corrected by using a synthetic template baseline for primer optimization and for computational correction. The paper's data handling went like this. Reads were annotated to V, D and J genes per IMGT and analyzed with immunoSEQ Analyzer, keeping only productive sequences. Clonality was computed as one minus Shannon entropy normalized by log2 of the number of productive unique sequences. For each patient and control, public and private clones were evaluated within the 100 most prevalent clones. A clone was defined as Susac-specific if it was absent from the healthy and MS cohorts, from more than 850 published viral clones and from other ImmuneACCESS disease sequences. TCRdb handled the public reads itself, with Q25 trimming in fastp and clone calling in MiXCR, and kept productive beta chains. Each record represents a unique CDR3 protein, reported with the most common genes and DNA among its rows. The V and J calls follow TCRdb's processing rather than the paper's. The sample data list fewer than 150,000 distinct CDR3 sequences, and 85% to 95% of these were observed just once. The top ten clones comprise around 0.085% of the sample.

Notes on this clonotype: Its antigen is unknown. There are no base qualities to consult, and no much larger clone falls within one base.

V and J are truncated by 2 bases and 8 bases respectively, leaving an intervening sequence of 9 bases. CDR1 and CDR2 are read off the germline V gene (reference sequence) as GTSNPN and SVGIG. Measured from the cysteine to the phenylalanine, the CDR3 is 11 residues long. The read is trimmed to its CDR3 DNA, 33 bases read in frame from base 1. Peripheral blood CD8+ and CD4+ T cells from healthy donors, Susac syndrome patients and multiple sclerosis patients were profiled using high-throughput TCR beta sequencing. Multiple sclerosis controls were treatment-naive patients with stable or active relapsing-remitting disease fulfilling revised McDonald criteria. Bulk CD8+ and CD4+ T cells were purified by magnetic negative isolation, while CD8+ TEMRA cells were enriched using FACS. Blood was collected in EDTA tubes and processed within 24 hours, with PBMCs isolated through density gradient centrifugation. PBMCs intended for TCR sequencing were cryopreserved in liquid nitrogen and thawed later in a water bath at 37 degrees C. Purity of sorted or isolated CD4+, CD8+ and CD8+ TEMRA cells was at least 90%.

The sequenced sample was CD4+ T cells from PBMCs. Recombination joined TRBV30 with TRBJ1-2; the D gene is not confidently resolved. The sequence was obtained from a human donor with multiple sclerosis. The CDR3 corresponds to CAWSRPGGYTF. In nucleotide form, the sequence is TGTGCCTGGAGTCGTCCGGGCGGCTACACCTTC. Supplemented by the reference TRBV30 and TRBJ1-2 proteins around the CDR3, the complete variable domain is SQTIHQWPATLVQPVGSPLSLECTVEGTSNPNLYWYRQAAGRGLQLLFYSVGIGQISSEVPQNLSASRPQDRQFILSSKKLLLSDSGFYLCAWSRPGGYTFGSGTRLTVV.